A single sample gave rise to the 27 T cell receptor beta chains below, sequenced in a study of blood T cell repertoires in COVID-19. Clones were read by immunoSEQ multiplex PCR, and TCRdb kept only the in-frame ones, dropping some. The sample has 50,000 to 80,000 clones; around 84% are singletons. Sequencing was carried out using peripheral blood. The source of these receptors is a man aged 50-59 years with active COVID-19.

The rearrangement links TRBV10-3 to TRBJ1-3; 10 nucleotides agree with TRBD1. The CDR3 extends over 16 amino acids. Germline V CDR1 and CDR2: ENHRY, SYGVKD. Losses at the gene ends were 3 bases for V and 3 bases for J; bases not matched to a gene: 5. The CDR3 reads CAISDPGQGVGNTIYF. The CDR3 DNA is TGTGCCATCAGTGATCCCGGACAGGGGGTTGGAAACACCATATATTTT.

This clone was observed once. J is TRBJ2-3 and V is TRBV5-4, with 7 bases lining up with TRBD2. Germline CDR1 is SGHNT and CDR2 is YYREEE (reference sequence). The CDR3 has 15 residues. V gave up 2 bases and J gave up 4 bases; unmatched junction bases: 7. The CDR3 here is CASSFGGGESDTQYF. DNA for the CDR3: TGTGCCAGCAGCTTTGGCGGGGGTGAGTCAGATACGCAGTATTTT.

This clone was detected once. V and J are TRBV16 and TRBJ1-2, with a possible D match to TRBD1 (6 bases). CDR1 KGHSY and CDR2 FQNENV come from the germline V gene. The CDR3 length is 14 residues. V was shortened by 0 bases and J by 4 bases, with 9 bases between the two germline ends. The CDR3 region has the DNA TGTGCCAGCAGCCAATCCTCGGACAGCTATGGCTACACCTTC. Protein: CASSQSSDSYGYTF. Full variable domain (outside the CDR3, taken from reference TRBV16 and TRBJ1-2): GEEVAQTPKHLVRGEGQKAKLYCAPIKGHSYVFWYQQVLKNEFKFLISFQNENVFDETGMPKERFSAKCLPNSPCSLEIQATKLEDSAVYFCASSQSSDSYGYTFGSGTRLTVV.

This clone was detected only a few times. The chain joins TRBV5-4 to TRBJ1-1; 7 nucleotides line up with TRBD1. The V segment lost 0 bases and the J segment 11 bases; nucleotides outside the gene matches: 7. CDR1 is SGHNT and CDR2 is YYREEE in the germline V gene (reference sequence). The CDR3 has 13 amino acids. CDR3 region: CASSLGTTGVAFF. CDR3 DNA: TGTGCCAGCAGCTTGGGAACAACAGGGGTGGCTTTCTTT.

The V gene is TRBV7-9, the J gene TRBJ2-5, with TRBD1 identical over 9 bases. Germline V gene lookup returns CDR1 SEHNR and CDR2 FQNEAQ (reference sequence). The J segment lost 6 bases and the V segment lost 6 bases, leaving 11 bases of the junction unmatched. The length of the CDR3 is 15 residues. CDR3 DNA: TGTGCCAGCAGTTTAACCGGGACAGGGTCACAGACCCAGTACTTC. This codes for CASSLTGTGSQTQYF.

This rearrangement joins TRBV5-1 to TRBJ2-3; unclear D gene. The CDR3 consists of 12 residues. Trimming stripped 4 bases from V and 5 bases from J, with 8 bases between. In germline, CDR1 is SGHRS, CDR2 YFSETQ. In DNA, the CDR3 is TGCGCCAGCAGCCCGAGTGGAGATACGCAGTATTTT. It is translated as CASSPSGDTQYF. Supplemented by reference TRBV5-1 and TRBJ2-3, the full variable domain reads KAGVTQTPRYLIKTRGQQVTLSCSPISGHRSVSWYQQTPGQGLQFLFEYFSETQRNKGNFPGRFSGRQFSNSRSEMNVSTLELGDSALYLCASSPSGDTQYFGPGTRLTVL.

This sequence joins TRBV30 and TRBJ1-5; 9 bases line up with TRBD1. V was clipped by 1 base and J by 4 bases; unmatched bases: 5. Germline V gene lookup returns CDR1 GTSNPN and CDR2 SVGIG (reference sequence). The CDR3 is 15 amino acids. CDR3 sequence: CAWSAGTGRNQPQHF. The CDR3 DNA follows: TGTGCCTGGAGTGCAGGGACAGGGAGAAATCAGCCCCAGCATTTT.

The chain carries TRBV7-8 and TRBJ1-5; TRBD1 matches 8 bases. CDR1 and CDR2 (germline): SGHVS, FQNEAQ. V gave up 4 bases and J gave up 3 bases; unmatched junction bases: 2. The CDR3 is 14 amino acids. The CDR3 is CASSYRGANQPQHF. The CDR3 bases are TGTGCCAGCAGCTACAGGGGGGCCAATCAGCCCCAGCATTTT.

V and J are TRBV5-1 and TRBJ1-2; D gene unclear. The germline V and J ends were trimmed by 4 bases and 0 bases, with 7 bases remaining between them. This CDR3 is built from 13 residues. The germline CDR1 and CDR2 sequences are SGHRS and YFSETQ. DNA for the CDR3: TGCGCCAGCAGCCAGACAACTAACTATGGCTACACCTTC. Its translation is CASSQTTNYGYTF.

V gene TRBV24-1 combines with J gene TRBJ2-5, with 8 bases aligning to TRBD2. Germline V lookup: CDR1 KGHDR, CDR2 SFDVKD. V gave up 4 bases and J gave up 1 base; unmatched junction bases: 4. The CDR3 is 15 residues long. The CDR3 DNA follows: TGTGCCACCAGTGAAGGGACTAGTGGCCAAGAGACCCAGTACTTC. This gives the protein CATSEGTSGQETQYF.

This chain connects TRBV6-5 to TRBJ1-2; D might be TRBD1 (5 bases). Trimming cost V 7 bases and J 8 bases, with 23 bases left between them. This CDR3 has 15 amino acids. Germline V lookup: CDR1 MNHEY, CDR2 SVGAGI. The CDR3 reads CASTSGDFLLGGYTF. CDR3 coding DNA: TGTGCCAGCACCTCCGGGGACTTCCTTTTAGGGGGCTACACCTTC.

The gene calls are TRBV5-5 and TRBJ1-1; weak D call: TRBD1 (6 bases). V lost 0 bases, J lost 6 bases, and 15 bases lay in between. From germline, CDR1 is SGHKS and CDR2 YYEKEE (reference sequence). The CDR3 has 15 amino acids. DNA of the CDR3: TGTGCCAGCAGCTTGGAACAGGGCGTATACGCTGAAGCTTTCTTT. Encoded protein: CASSLEQGVYAEAFF.

The chain uses TRBV11-2 and TRBJ2-5, with D tentatively TRBD2 (6 bases). This CDR3 region has 16 residues. CDR1 and CDR2 (germline): SGHAT, FQNNGV. The V end was cut by 0 bases, the J end by 5 bases, with 16 bases between. As DNA, the CDR3 is TGTGCCAGCAGCTTAGATCGTTGGGGCCTAGCGGAGACCCAGTACTTC. Amino acid sequence: CASSLDRWGLAETQYF. The full variable domain, in which reference TRBV11-2 and TRBJ2-5 provide the parts outside the CDR3, is EAGVAQSPRYKIIEKRQSVAFWCNPISGHATLYWYQQILGQGPKLLIQFQNNGVVDDSQLPKDRFSAERLKGVDSTLKIQPAKLEDSAVYLCASSLDRWGLAETQYFGPGTRLLVL.

This chain uses TRBV7-8 with TRBJ2-7, with no clear D. CDR3 length equals 13 residues. V lost 5 bases and J lost 6, with 14 bases in between. Per the germline V gene, CDR1 is SGHVS and CDR2 is FQNEAQ. Written as DNA, the CDR3 is TGTGCCAGCAGCCCCCAATCCGGTTCCGAGCAGTACGTC. This encodes CASSPQSGSEQYV.

This clone came up once. The rearrangement uses TRBV6-2 or TRBV6-3 and TRBJ1-5; D gene unclear. V gave up 3 bases and J gave up 7 bases, with 16 bases separating them. The germline V gene has CDR1 MNHEY and CDR2 SVGEGT. There are 15 residues in the CDR3. CDR3 loop: CASSYFADTGQPQHF. CDR3 DNA: TGTGCCAGCAGTTATTTTGCAGACACTGGGCAGCCCCAGCATTTT.

This clone occurred once. The chain employs TRBV5-6 and TRBJ1-2; D gene unclear. The germline CDR1 and CDR2 sequences are SGHDT and YYEEEE. The CDR3 spans 13 residues. The V and J ends lost 1 base and 14 bases respectively, with 18 bases between them. CDR3 sequence (DNA): TGTGCCAGCAGCTTGCGTGGCCCGTCTGTACGAACCTTC. As protein: CASSLRGPSVRTF.

As concerns this clone: One junction end does not reproduce the germline sequence, and a read error may be involved. This chain connects TRBV2 to TRBJ1-1, with 8 bases that match TRBD1. This CDR3 has 11 residues. CDR1 is SNHLY and CDR2 is FYNNEI in the germline V gene. CDR3 nucleotides: TGTGCCAGCTTCGGACAGGGCGAGGGAGACTTT. This codes for CASFGQGEGDF.

The table lists this clone with a count of one. J is TRBJ2-5 and V is TRBV5-1, with 9 bases fitting TRBD2. The V gene's germline CDR1 is SGHRS and CDR2 YFSETQ. The trim removed 5 bases at V and 1 base at J, leaving 3 bases unmatched. This CDR3 region has 14 residues. In DNA, the CDR3 is TGCGCCAGCAGAGGCGGGGGGGTCCAAGAGACCCAGTACTTC. Protein: CASRGGGVQETQYF.

V is TRBV11-2 and J is TRBJ1-1; 7 bases align to TRBD1. Germline lookup yields CDR1 SGHAT and CDR2 FQNNGV. Trimming took 3 bases from V and 1 from J; bases not matched to a gene: 2. This CDR3 spans 14 amino acids. CDR3 sequence reads: CASSLGQWNTEAFF. The CDR3 DNA follows: TGTGCCAGCAGCTTGGGACAGTGGAACACTGAAGCTTTCTTT.

Remarks on this clone: The junction does not match germline at one end; this may be a read error. The genes are TRBV7-8 and TRBJ1-2; the D is unclear. The CDR3 spans 15 residues. Germline V gene sequence: CDR1 SGHVS, CDR2 FQNEAQ. The CDR3 bases are TGTGCCAGCAGTTTAGGACCAGGAAGAAACTATGGCTACACCTTC. It translates to CASSLGPGRNYGYTF. Together with reference TRBV7-8 and TRBJ1-2, the CDR3 gives the full variable domain: GAGVSQSPRYKVAKRGQDVALRCDPISGHVSLFWYQQALGQGPEFLTYFQNEAQLDKSGLPSDRFFAERPEGSVSTLKIQRTQQEDSAVYLCASSLGPGRNYGYTFGSGTRLTVV.

The chain links TRBV29-1 to TRBJ2-1, with 8 positions matching TRBD1. The V gene end was trimmed by 7 bases and the J gene end by 10 bases; junction bases not matched to a gene: 12. The CDR3 contains 13 residues. The germline gives CDR1 SQVTM, CDR2 ANQGSEA. The CDR3 loop reads CSARTGTSGEQFF. The CDR3 nucleotides are TGCAGCGCCCGGACAGGGACGTCCGGCGAGCAGTTCTTC.

The CDR3, as DNA: TGTGCCAGCTCAATTGGACAGCTGAACACTGAAGCTTTCTTT. The encoded protein is CASSIGQLNTEAFF. This chain links TRBV18 with TRBJ1-1, with D maybe TRBD1 (6 bases). V shed 5 bases and J shed 0 bases, with 10 bases lying between them. Per the germline V gene, CDR1 is KGHSH and CDR2 is LQKENI. This CDR3 has 14 amino acids.

The chain couples TRBV11-2 to TRBJ2-5, with D possibly being TRBD2 (6 bases). The CDR3 is 16 amino acids. Per germline, CDR1 SGHAT and CDR2 FQNNGV. V was pared by 1 base and J by 6 bases, with 18 bases between. CDR3 nucleotides: TGTGCCAGCAGCTTAGCGCGGGACCCCAACGGGCAGACCCAGTACTTC. Its protein product is CASSLARDPNGQTQYF.

The chain uses TRBV19 and TRBJ2-1; TRBD2 matches 7 bases. Trimming at V came to 4 bases and at J to 5 bases, leaving 8 bases not matched to a gene. The CDR3 sequence is 15 residues long. Per the germline V gene, CDR1 is LNHDA and CDR2 is SQIVND (reference sequence). The CDR3 DNA reads as TGTGCCAGTAGTAGGGGGAGGGCCGTCGACAATGAGCAGTTCTTC. Its protein is CASSRGRAVDNEQFF.

The chain couples TRBV10-2 to TRBJ2-2; 15 positions agree with TRBD2. This CDR3 contains 16 residues. Per germline, CDR1 WSHSY and CDR2 SAAADI. Trimming took 6 bases from V and 5 from J; bases not matched to a gene: 4. The CDR3 is CASRGGTSGRTGELFF. The CDR3 DNA sequence: TGCGCCAGCAGAGGGGGGACTAGCGGGAGGACCGGGGAGCTGTTTTTT.

This chain links TRBV13 with TRBJ1-2; D not resolved. Trimming stripped 6 bases from V and 4 bases from J, with 18 bases between. The length of the CDR3 is 15 residues. CDR1 PRHDT and CDR2 FYEKMQ come from the germline V gene (reference sequence). The CDR3, as DNA: TGTGCCAGCAGATCCTCACAGATGACCCTCTATGGCTACACCTTC. It codes for CASRSSQMTLYGYTF.

This CDR3 is CASSSGLADTGELFF. The CDR3 nucleotides read TGCGCCAGCAGCTCGGGACTAGCGGACACCGGGGAGCTGTTTTTT. The J gene is TRBJ2-2, the V gene TRBV5-1; 11 bases agree with TRBD2. Trimming took 3 bases from V and 3 from J; bases not matched to a gene: 1. The length of the CDR3 is 15 residues. Per the germline V gene, CDR1 is SGHRS and CDR2 is YFSETQ. Looking up the rest from reference TRBV5-1 and TRBJ2-2 gives the full variable domain: KAGVTQTPRYLIKTRGQQVTLSCSPISGHRSVSWYQQTPGQGLQFLFEYFSETQRNKGNFPGRFSGRQFSNSRSEMNVSTLELGDSALYLCASSSGLADTGELFFGEGSRLTVL.